This record looks at one T cell receptor (beta chain) sequence and its context. V was pared by 7 bases and J by 4 bases, with 10 bases between. This CDR3 contains 12 residues. The V gene's germline CDR1 is LNHDA and CDR2 SQIVND (reference sequence). This entry belongs to a study of shared clonotypes between healthy human individuals. Overall study context: Plates per donor: three CD4 naive, three CD4 memory, two CD8 naive, one CD8 memory.

Data came from immunoSEQ multiplex PCR; TCRdb stores just in-frame clones and leaves some out. Found here are about 680,000 clones, around four fifths of them singletons; the top ten hold 1.5% to 2%. The V gene is TRBV19, the J gene TRBJ1-2; the D is unclear. The sequence was obtained from a woman aged 25 to 39 in good health. Sequences were obtained from memory CD4+ T cells sorted from blood. As to subset: CD45RA-negative fraction. The CDR3 protein is CASTTGSYGYTF. DNA of the CDR3: TGTGCCAGTACCACGGGGAGCTATGGCTACACCTTC.